These T cell receptor beta chains were read from a single sample in a study of blood T cell repertoires in COVID-19. The assay was immunoSEQ multiplex PCR, and TCRdb's table has in-frame clones only and misses some. In the table there are about 350,000 clones, more than 70% of which are singletons. The sample comprised PBMCs or T cells enriched from blood (not recorded which). These receptors were taken from a woman in her twenties or thirties who had recovered from COVID-19. The CDR3 runs from the conserved cysteine through the conserved F or W. The order of the fields is clone size, J gene, V gene, D gene, CDR3 DNA, CDR3 protein. The D gene is left open where the match is weak. Clone size is shown for a subset of rows, as once, few, many or a class of expanded clone.

>-|TRBJ2-3|TRBV19|TRBD2
TGTGCCAGTAGTATAAGGCGGGGGGGAGATACGCAGTATTTT
CASSIRRGGDTQYF
>-|TRBJ1-2|TRBV29-1|-
TGCAGCGTTGAAGCAGGGGTAAACTATGGCTACACCTTC
CSVEAGVNYGYTF
>-|TRBJ1-5|TRBV6-5|TRBD1
TGTGCCAGCAGTTTAGACAGGGGTAATCAGCCCCAGCATTTT
CASSLDRGNQPQHF
>-|TRBJ2-1|TRBV5-4|TRBD2
TGTGCCAGCAGCTTGGCCGGGGACTATGCGGGTGAGCAGTTCTTC
CASSLAGDYAGEQFF
>few|TRBJ2-2|TRBV5-4|TRBD1
TGTGCCAGCAGCTTGGACAGGGGGCGCACCGGGGAGCTGTTTTTT
CASSLDRGRTGELFF
>-|TRBJ1-6|TRBV6-5|-
TGTGCCAGCAGTTCCCAGAGGCTCTCCTATAATTCACCCCTCCACTTT
CASSSQRLSYNSPLHF
>few|TRBJ1-4|TRBV7-9|-
TGTGCCAGCAGCCCAAATGAAAAACTGTTTTTT
CASSPNEKLFF
>-|TRBJ1-2|TRBV25-1|TRBD1
TGTGCCTCCGGGACAGCTTTTGATGGCTACACCTTC
CASGTAFDGYTF
>few|TRBJ1-4|TRBV10-3|-
TGTGCCATCAGCCCTGGACAGAGAGGAAAACTGTTTTTT
CAISPGQRGKLFF
>-|TRBJ2-5|TRBV4-1|TRBD2
TGCGCCAGCAGCCTTCCAGCGGGGGGCCGAAGAAGTGCTCGCGAGACCCAGTACTTC
CASSLPAGGRRSARETQYF
>-|TRBJ1-1|TRBV11-1|-
TGTGCCAGCAGCTCGCAAGGGACGGGGGACACTGAAGCTTTCTTT
CASSSQGTGDTEAFF
>once|TRBJ2-1|TRBV5-5|TRBD1
TGTGCCAGCAGCTGGGGGACAGAGTCCTACTACAATGAGCAGTTCTTC
CASSWGTESYYNEQFF
>once|TRBJ1-1|TRBV5-4|-
TGTGCCAGCAGCTCCACTTACAGTCCTGAAGCTTTCTTT
CASSSTYSPEAFF
>-|TRBJ1-4|TRBV4-2|-
TGTGCCAGCAGCCAAGAGGTTGTCACTGCAACTAATGAAAAACTGTTTTTT
CASSQEVVTATNEKLFF
>-|TRBJ1-5|TRBV4-1|-
TGCGCCAGCAGCCAGGTGGGGGGGCGGGATCGCAATCAGCCCCAGCATTTT
CASSQVGGRDRNQPQHF
>few|TRBJ1-1|TRBV28|TRBD1
TGTGCCAGCAGTACCCCGACAGGGATCGACTACACTGAAGCTTTCTTT
CASSTPTGIDYTEAFF
>few|TRBJ1-5|TRBV5-1|-
TGCGCCAGCAGCTTGGGGGACACTAGCAATCAGCCCCAGCATTTT
CASSLGDTSNQPQHF
>-|TRBJ2-3|TRBV7-2|TRBD2
TGTGCCAGCAGCTTAGGCGGGGGAGACACAGATACGCAGTATTTT
CASSLGGGDTDTQYF
>-|TRBJ1-1|TRBV20-1|-
TGCAGTGCTAGTCGGCTAACAGGGATGTACACTGAAGCTTTCTTT
CSASRLTGMYTEAFF
>-|TRBJ2-2|TRBV9|TRBD2
TGTGCCAGCAGCCTACTAGCGGGGGGGCCCTCCGGGGAGCTGTTTTTT
CASSLLAGGPSGELFF
>-|TRBJ2-2|TRBV7-3|-
TGTGCCAGCAGCTTGCGGGCAGACACCGGGGAGCTGTTTTTT
CASSLRADTGELFF
>once|TRBJ2-7|TRBV6-2/TRBV6-3|-
TGTGCCAGCAGTTACGAACAGGGTTACGAGCAGTACTTC
CASSYEQGYEQYF
>-|TRBJ1-1|TRBV3-1/TRBV3-2|TRBD1
TGTGCCAGCAGCCAAGCTTACAGGGGGAACACTGAAGCTTTCTTT
CASSQAYRGNTEAFF
>-|TRBJ1-2|TRBV7-2|-
TGTGCCAGCAGCATCGGACAGCGGGGTGGCTACACCTTC
CASSIGQRGGYTF
>-|TRBJ1-2|TRBV6-4|-
TGTGCCAGCAGCCAGCAGGGTACTCTAGGCTATGGCTACACCTTC
CASSQQGTLGYGYTF
>-|TRBJ1-2|TRBV6-5|TRBD1
TGTGCCAGCCGGGACAGGGGGCGCCACACCTATGGCTACACCTTC
CASRDRGRHTYGYTF
>-|TRBJ2-7|TRBV28|TRBD2
TGTGCCAGCAGTTTAGGCGGGAGCTCCTACGAGCAGTACTTC
CASSLGGSSYEQYF
>-|TRBJ1-2|TRBV7-2|-
TGTGCCAGCAGTGACGCGGGGGGCTACACCTTC
CASSDAGGYTF
>-|TRBJ2-3|TRBV10-3|TRBD2
TGTGCCATCAGGAGGGCTAGCGGGGGGGCCGTAGAAGATACGCAGTATTTT
CAIRRASGGAVEDTQYF
>-|TRBJ2-6|TRBV19|-
TGTGCCAGTAATAAGGGAGGAGGGGGCGCCCGCTCTGGGGCCAACGTCCTGACTTTC
CASNKGGGGARSGANVLTF
>-|TRBJ2-7|TRBV12-5|TRBD1
TGTGCTAGTGGTTTGGGGGACAGGGACTACGAGCAGTACTTC
CASGLGDRDYEQYF
>-|TRBJ1-2|TRBV19|-
TGTGCCAGTAGTATAGGAGGAGGATCTAACTATGGCTACACCTTC
CASSIGGGSNYGYTF
>few|TRBJ2-2|TRBV5-1|TRBD2
TGCGCCAGCAGCTTCGCGGGGGGGAACACCGGGGAGCTGTTTTTT
CASSFAGGNTGELFF
>-|TRBJ2-3|TRBV9|-
TGTGCCAGCAGCGTTGCGGCGGGGGCCCCGTCAACGGATACGCAGTATTTT
CASSVAAGAPSTDTQYF
>-|TRBJ2-3|TRBV4-1|TRBD2
TGCGCCAGCAGCCAAGTGACTAGCGGGAGCACAGATACGCAGTATTTT
CASSQVTSGSTDTQYF
>few|TRBJ2-1|TRBV7-3|-
TGTGCCAGCAGCGCAGAACACAATGAGCAGTTCTTC
CASSAEHNEQFF
>-|TRBJ2-3|TRBV19|TRBD1
TGTGCCAGTATTCCCGGACAGGCACACACAGATACGCAGTATTTT
CASIPGQAHTDTQYF
>-|TRBJ1-2|TRBV13|-
TGTGCCAGCAGCTTATTAGCAGGGTATTCTGGCTACACCTTC
CASSLLAGYSGYTF
>-|TRBJ1-6|TRBV27|TRBD1
TGTGCCAGCAGTCCTCGAGGGGGCCGGAATTCACCCCTCCACTTT
CASSPRGGRNSPLHF
>-|TRBJ2-7|TRBV4-3|TRBD1
TGCGCCAGCAGCCAGGACAGGGGGCACTACGAGCAGTACTTC
CASSQDRGHYEQYF
>-|TRBJ1-2|TRBV12-3/TRBV12-4|-
TGTGCCAGCACCCCTAGGCATCGAGATGGCTACACCTTC
CASTPRHRDGYTF
>-|TRBJ1-1|TRBV10-3|TRBD1
TGTGCCATCAGCCGACAGGGGGCGGTTATGAACACTGAAGCTTTCTTT
CAISRQGAVMNTEAFF
>-|TRBJ1-1|TRBV10-3|TRBD1
TGTGCCATCACAAGCAGGGGGGACACTGAAGCTTTCTTT
CAITSRGDTEAFF
>-|TRBJ1-3|TRBV6-5|-
TGTGCCAGCAGTTACTCGACAGACTCTGGAAACACCATATATTTT
CASSYSTDSGNTIYF
>-|TRBJ1-1|TRBV10-2|-
TGCGCCAGCAGTGAATCCGGGGGGCTTACTGAAGCTTTCTTT
CASSESGGLTEAFF
>-|TRBJ1-4|TRBV14|-
TGTGCCAGCAGCCTCGAGGGGGGGGCTGGTGAAAAACTGTTTTTT
CASSLEGGAGEKLFF
>-|TRBJ1-2|TRBV7-9|-
TGTGCCACCCCGGGGGACGGGAACTATGGCTACACCTTC
CATPGDGNYGYTF
>-|TRBJ1-5|TRBV15|-
TGTGCCACCTGCGAGGGTCTCAATCAGCCCCAGCATTTT
CATCEGLNQPQHF
>-|TRBJ1-4|TRBV4-1|TRBD1
TGCGCCAGCAGCCCGACAGGGTTAGGTGAAAAACTGTTTTTT
CASSPTGLGEKLFF